The next 11 T cell receptor beta chains were all read from a single sample in a study of blood T cell repertoires in COVID-19. Clones were read by immunoSEQ multiplex PCR, and TCRdb kept only the in-frame ones, dropping some. The table shows 380,000 or so clones, with more than 80% occurring only once. The material sequenced was peripheral blood. The source of these receptors is a man aged 35 to 55 with acute or convalescent COVID-19.

The rearrangement links TRBV6-5 to TRBJ1-2; 9 nucleotides match TRBD1. The trim removed 5 bases at V and 5 bases at J, leaving 9 bases unmatched. Germline CDR1 and CDR2: MNHEY and SVGAGI. The CDR3 loop spans 15 amino acids. Here the CDR3 reads CASSPDRGGRYGYTF. The DNA of the CDR3 is TGTGCCAGCAGTCCGGACAGGGGTGGGCGATATGGCTACACCTTC.

Details on this clone: It may be a read error: a sequence one base away is much more abundant. Other DNA sequences in the sample encode the same CDR3. V and J are TRBV5-1 and TRBJ2-7, with TRBD1 matching 9 bases. With 8 bases clipped from V and 1 base from J, the junction kept 7 bases outside the gene matches. Germline V gene sequence: CDR1 SGHRS, CDR2 YFSETQ. The CDR3 has 14 amino acids. The DNA for the CDR3 is TGCGCCAGTCGGGAACAGGGGGCATCCTACGAGCAGTACTTC. The encoded protein is CASREQGASYEQYF. Based on the CDR3 plus reference TRBV5-1 and TRBJ2-7, the full variable domain is KAGVTQTPRYLIKTRGQQVTLSCSPISGHRSVSWYQQTPGQGLQFLFEYFSETQRNKGNFPGRFSGRQFSNSRSEMNVSTLELGDSALYLCASREQGASYEQYFGPGTRLTVT.

This chain uses TRBV5-1 with TRBJ1-5; 10 bases map to TRBD1. The CDR3 extends over 14 amino acids. Germline values: CDR1 SGHRS, CDR2 YFSETQ. V dropped 3 bases and J dropped 6; count of bases not matched to a gene: 3. The CDR3 region is CASSSGTGVQPQHF. The CDR3 nucleotides read TGCGCCAGCAGCTCCGGGACAGGGGTTCAGCCCCAGCATTTT.

The CDR3 protein is CASSLEGGGQPQHF. The CDR3, as DNA: TGCGCCAGCAGCTTAGAAGGGGGTGGGCAGCCCCAGCATTTT. J is TRBJ1-5 and V is TRBV5-1; D is perhaps TRBD1 (6 bases). Germline lookup yields CDR1 SGHRS and CDR2 YFSETQ. This CDR3 has 14 amino acids. V was trimmed by 2 bases and J by 7 bases, leaving 13 bases between them.

The chain recombines TRBV30 with TRBJ2-1, with 7 bases that match TRBD2. J lost 8 bases, V lost 2 bases, and 3 bases had no gene match. Germline V lookup: CDR1 GTSNPN, CDR2 SVGIG (reference sequence). The CDR3 extends over 12 amino acids. CDR3 sequence reads: CAWSSRGDEQFF. The CDR3 DNA is TGTGCCTGGAGTAGTCGGGGGGATGAGCAGTTCTTC.

This chain connects TRBV7-9 to TRBJ1-5, with 9 bases fitting TRBD1. Germline loops: CDR1 SEHNR, CDR2 FQNEAQ (reference sequence). V trimming: 0 bases; J trimming: 6 bases; junction bases outside the gene matches: 12. CDR3 length: 18 residues. CDR3 protein: CASSLATRPDRGGQPQHF. The CDR3 nucleotides read TGTGCCAGCAGCTTAGCCACCCGCCCGGACAGGGGTGGTCAGCCCCAGCATTTT. Looking up the rest from reference TRBV7-9 and TRBJ1-5 gives the full variable domain: DTGVSQNPRHKITKRGQNVTFRCDPISEHNRLYWYRQTLGQGPEFLTYFQNEAQLEKSRLLSDRFSAERPKGSFSTLEIQRTEQGDSAMYLCASSLATRPDRGGQPQHFGDGTRLSIL.

This chain links TRBV27 with TRBJ2-1, with D possibly matching TRBD2 (5 bases). The CDR3 runs to 20 residues. The germline gives CDR1 MNHEY, CDR2 SMNVEV (reference sequence). V was shortened by 5 bases and J by 2 bases, with 28 bases between the two germline ends. CDR3 nucleotides: TGTGCCAGCAGTCCGCGAACCCTGGCTAGCCTCATACCCACCTACAATGAGCAGTTCTTC. This sequence encodes CASSPRTLASLIPTYNEQFF.

The chain couples TRBV5-1 to TRBJ2-7; D remains unclear. The V and J ends lost 4 bases and 6 bases respectively, with 14 bases between them. This CDR3 region has 13 residues. CDR1 and CDR2 (germline): SGHRS, YFSETQ. The CDR3, as DNA: TGCGCCAGCAGCAATAAGACATGGTCCGAGCAGTACTTC. This encodes CASSNKTWSEQYF.

The rearrangement joins TRBV18 to TRBJ1-5, with 7 positions matching TRBD1. This CDR3 is 15 amino acids long. The V segment lost 2 bases and the J segment 3 bases; nucleotides outside the gene matches: 4. Germline values: CDR1 KGHSH, CDR2 LQKENI. The CDR3 DNA reads TGTGCCAGCTCACCAGGGGACAGTAACAATCAGCCCCAGCATTTT. As protein: CASSPGDSNNQPQHF. Variable domain in full (rest from reference TRBV18 and TRBJ1-5): NAGVMQNPRHLVRRRGQEARLRCSPMKGHSHVYWYRQLPEEGLKFMVYLQKENIIDESGMPKERFSAEFPKEGPSILRIQQVVRGDSAAYFCASSPGDSNNQPQHFGDGTRLSIL.

The chain's CDR3 is CASGTGFGKTQYF. As DNA, the CDR3 is TGTGCCAGCGGGACAGGGTTTGGAAAGACCCAGTACTTC. V is TRBV6-5 and J is TRBJ2-5; 9 bases align to TRBD1. V gave up 8 bases and J gave up 6 bases; unmatched junction bases: 7. The CDR3 contains 13 residues. Germline V CDR1 and CDR2: MNHEY, SVGAGI.

The V gene is TRBV6-5, the J gene TRBJ1-1, with unresolved D. Trimming removed 11 bases from V and 0 bases from J, with 13 bases in between. Per germline, CDR1 MNHEY and CDR2 SVGAGI. This CDR3 has 13 residues. CDR3: CAGGRTLNTEAFF. CDR3 nucleotides: TGTGCCGGCGGGAGGACCCTGAACACTGAAGCTTTCTTT.